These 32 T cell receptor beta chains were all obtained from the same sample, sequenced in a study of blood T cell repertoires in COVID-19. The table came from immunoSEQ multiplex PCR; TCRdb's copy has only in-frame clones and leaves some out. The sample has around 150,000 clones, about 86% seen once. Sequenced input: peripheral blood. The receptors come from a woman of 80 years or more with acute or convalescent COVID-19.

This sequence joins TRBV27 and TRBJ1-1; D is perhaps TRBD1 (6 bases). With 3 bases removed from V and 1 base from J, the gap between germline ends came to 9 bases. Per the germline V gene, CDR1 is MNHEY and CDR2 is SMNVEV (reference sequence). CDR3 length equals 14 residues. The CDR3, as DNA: TGTGCCAGCAGTTTTACGACAGGGAACACTGAAGCTTTCTTT. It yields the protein CASSFTTGNTEAFF.

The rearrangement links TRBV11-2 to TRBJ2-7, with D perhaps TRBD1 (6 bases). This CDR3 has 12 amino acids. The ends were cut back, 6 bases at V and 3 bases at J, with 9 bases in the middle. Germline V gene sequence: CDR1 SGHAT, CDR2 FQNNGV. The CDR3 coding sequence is TGTGCCAGCAGAGGGGACAACTACGAGCAGTACTTC. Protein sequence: CASRGDNYEQYF.

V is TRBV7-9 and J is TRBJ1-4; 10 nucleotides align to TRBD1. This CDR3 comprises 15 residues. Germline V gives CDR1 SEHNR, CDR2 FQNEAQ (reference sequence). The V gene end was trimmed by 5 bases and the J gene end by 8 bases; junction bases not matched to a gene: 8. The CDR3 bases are TGTGCCAGCAGCCCAACCGGGACAGGGGACGAAAAACTGTTTTTT. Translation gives CASSPTGTGDEKLFF. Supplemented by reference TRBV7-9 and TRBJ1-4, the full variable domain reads DTGVSQNPRHKITKRGQNVTFRCDPISEHNRLYWYRQTLGQGPEFLTYFQNEAQLEKSRLLSDRFSAERPKGSFSTLEIQRTEQGDSAMYLCASSPTGTGDEKLFFGSGTQLSVL.

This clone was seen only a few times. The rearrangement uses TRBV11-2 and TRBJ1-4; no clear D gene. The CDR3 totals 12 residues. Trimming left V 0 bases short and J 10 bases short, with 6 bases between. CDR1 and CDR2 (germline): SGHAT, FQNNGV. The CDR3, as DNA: TGTGCCAGCAGCTTAGATTCGGGAAAACTGTTTTTT. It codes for CASSLDSGKLFF.

CDR3 amino acids: CAWRQGLSNYGYTF. For the CDR3, the DNA is TGTGCCTGGAGACAGGGGCTGTCTAACTATGGCTACACCTTC. The V call is TRBV30, the J call TRBJ1-2, with 7 bases aligning to TRBD1. CDR1 GTSNPN and CDR2 SVGIG come from the germline V gene (reference sequence). The CDR3 length is 14 residues. Trimming at V came to 3 bases and at J to 0 bases, leaving 4 bases not matched to a gene.

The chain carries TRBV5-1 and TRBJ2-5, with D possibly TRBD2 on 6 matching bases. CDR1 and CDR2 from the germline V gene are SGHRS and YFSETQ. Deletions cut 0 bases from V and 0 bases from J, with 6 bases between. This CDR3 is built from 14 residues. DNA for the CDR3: TGCGCCAGCAGCTTGGGACTAGACCAAGAGACCCAGTACTTC. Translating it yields CASSLGLDQETQYF.

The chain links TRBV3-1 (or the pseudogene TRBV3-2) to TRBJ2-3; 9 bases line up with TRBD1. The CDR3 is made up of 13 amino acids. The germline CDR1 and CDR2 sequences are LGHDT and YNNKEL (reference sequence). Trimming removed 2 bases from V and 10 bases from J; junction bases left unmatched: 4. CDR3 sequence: CASSQPTGGPQYF. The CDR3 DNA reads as TGTGCCAGCAGCCAACCAACAGGGGGCCCGCAGTATTTT.

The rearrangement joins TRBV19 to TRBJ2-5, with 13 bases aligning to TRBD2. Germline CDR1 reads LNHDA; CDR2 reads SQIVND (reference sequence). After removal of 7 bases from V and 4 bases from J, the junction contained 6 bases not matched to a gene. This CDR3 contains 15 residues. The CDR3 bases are TGTGCCAGTACCTCACTAGCGGGGGGGCGAGAGACCCAGTACTTC. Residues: CASTSLAGGRETQYF. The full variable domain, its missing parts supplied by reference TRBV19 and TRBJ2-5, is DGGITQSPKYLFRKEGQNVTLSCEQNLNHDAMYWYRQDPGQGLRLIYYSQIVNDFQKGDIAEGYSVSREKKESFPLTVTSAQKNPTAFYLCASTSLAGGRETQYFGPGTRLLVL.

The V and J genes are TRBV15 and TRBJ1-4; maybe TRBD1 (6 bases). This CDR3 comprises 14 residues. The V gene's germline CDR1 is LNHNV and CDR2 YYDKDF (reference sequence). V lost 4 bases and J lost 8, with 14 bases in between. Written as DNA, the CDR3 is TGTGCCACCAGCAAGGGGGTGGTCACGGAAAAACTGTTTTTT. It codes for CATSKGVVTEKLFF. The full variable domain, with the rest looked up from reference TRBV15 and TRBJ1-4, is DAMVIQNPRYQVTQFGKPVTLSCSQTLNHNVMYWYQQKSSQAPKLLFHYYDKDFNNEADTPDNFQSRRPNTSFCFLDIRSPGLGDTAMYLCATSKGVVTEKLFFGSGTQLSVL.

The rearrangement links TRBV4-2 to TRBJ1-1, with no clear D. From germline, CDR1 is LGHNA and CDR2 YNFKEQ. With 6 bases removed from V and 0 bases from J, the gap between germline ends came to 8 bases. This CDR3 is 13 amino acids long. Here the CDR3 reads CASRHPVNTEAFF. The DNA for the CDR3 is TGTGCCAGCAGGCACCCAGTGAACACTGAAGCTTTCTTT.

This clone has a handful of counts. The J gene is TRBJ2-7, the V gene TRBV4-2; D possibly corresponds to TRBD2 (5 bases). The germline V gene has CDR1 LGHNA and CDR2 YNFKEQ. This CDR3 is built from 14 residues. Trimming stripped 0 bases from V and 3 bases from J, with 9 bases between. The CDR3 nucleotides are TGTGCCAGCAGCCAAGATACTACTAGCTACGAGCAGTACTTC. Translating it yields CASSQDTTSYEQYF.

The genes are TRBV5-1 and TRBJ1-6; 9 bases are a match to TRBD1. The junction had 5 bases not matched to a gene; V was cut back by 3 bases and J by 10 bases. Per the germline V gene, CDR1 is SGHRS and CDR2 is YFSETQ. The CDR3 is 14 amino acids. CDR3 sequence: CASSWGQGRSPLHF. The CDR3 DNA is TGCGCCAGCAGCTGGGGACAGGGCAGGTCACCCCTCCACTTT.

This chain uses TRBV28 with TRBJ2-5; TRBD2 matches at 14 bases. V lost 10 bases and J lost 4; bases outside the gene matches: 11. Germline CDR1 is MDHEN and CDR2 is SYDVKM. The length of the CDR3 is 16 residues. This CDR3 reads CATSGRGLAGVETQYF. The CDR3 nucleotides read TGTGCCACCTCTGGCCGGGGACTAGCGGGAGTAGAGACCCAGTACTTC.

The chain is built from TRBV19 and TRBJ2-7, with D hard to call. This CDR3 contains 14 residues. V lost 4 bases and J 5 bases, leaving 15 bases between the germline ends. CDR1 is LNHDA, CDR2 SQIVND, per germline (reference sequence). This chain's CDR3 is CASSTPGRAHEQYF. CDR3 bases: TGTGCCAGTAGTACCCCCGGTCGAGCCCACGAGCAGTACTTC.

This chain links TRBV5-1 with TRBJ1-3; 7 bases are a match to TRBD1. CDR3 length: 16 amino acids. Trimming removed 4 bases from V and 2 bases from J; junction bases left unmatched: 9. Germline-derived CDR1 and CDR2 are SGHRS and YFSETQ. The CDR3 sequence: CASSINPGTAGNTIYF. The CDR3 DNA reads TGCGCCAGCAGCATAAATCCGGGGACAGCTGGAAACACCATATATTTT.

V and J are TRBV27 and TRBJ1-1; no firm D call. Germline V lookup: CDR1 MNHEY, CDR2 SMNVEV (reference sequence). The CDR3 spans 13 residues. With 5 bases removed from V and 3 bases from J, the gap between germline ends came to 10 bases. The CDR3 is CASSLWSDTEAFF. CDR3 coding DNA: TGTGCCAGCAGTCTCTGGAGTGACACTGAAGCTTTCTTT.

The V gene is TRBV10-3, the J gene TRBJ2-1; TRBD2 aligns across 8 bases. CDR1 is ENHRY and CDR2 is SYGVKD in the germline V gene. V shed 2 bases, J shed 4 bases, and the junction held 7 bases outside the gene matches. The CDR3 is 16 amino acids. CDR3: CAISEPGTRRYNEQFF. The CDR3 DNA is TGTGCCATCAGTGAGCCCGGGACTAGACGATACAATGAGCAGTTCTTC.

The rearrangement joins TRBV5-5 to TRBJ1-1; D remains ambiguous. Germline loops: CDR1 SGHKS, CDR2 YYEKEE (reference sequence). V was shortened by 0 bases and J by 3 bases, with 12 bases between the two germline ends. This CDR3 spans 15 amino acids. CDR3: CASSLAPGLDTEAFF. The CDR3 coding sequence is TGTGCCAGCAGCTTGGCTCCGGGTTTGGACACTGAAGCTTTCTTT.

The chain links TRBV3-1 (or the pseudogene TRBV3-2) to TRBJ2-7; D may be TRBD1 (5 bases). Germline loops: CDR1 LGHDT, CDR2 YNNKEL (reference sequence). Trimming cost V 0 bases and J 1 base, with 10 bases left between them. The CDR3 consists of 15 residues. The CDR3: CASSQDLTASYEQYF. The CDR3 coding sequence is TGTGCCAGCAGCCAAGATTTGACAGCTTCCTACGAGCAGTACTTC.

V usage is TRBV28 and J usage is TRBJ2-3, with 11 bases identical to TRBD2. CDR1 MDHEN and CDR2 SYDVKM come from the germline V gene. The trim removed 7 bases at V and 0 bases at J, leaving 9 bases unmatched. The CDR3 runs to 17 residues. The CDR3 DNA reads TGTGCCAGCATCTCCGGGGGACTAGCGGCTAGCACAGATACGCAGTATTTT. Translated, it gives CASISGGLAASTDTQYF.

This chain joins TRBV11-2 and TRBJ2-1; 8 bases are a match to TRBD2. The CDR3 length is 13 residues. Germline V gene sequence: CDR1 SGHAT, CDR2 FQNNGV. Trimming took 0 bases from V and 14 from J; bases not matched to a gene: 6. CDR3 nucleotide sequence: TGTGCCAGCAGCTTAGATCCAACGGGAGGGAAGTTCTTC. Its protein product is CASSLDPTGGKFF.

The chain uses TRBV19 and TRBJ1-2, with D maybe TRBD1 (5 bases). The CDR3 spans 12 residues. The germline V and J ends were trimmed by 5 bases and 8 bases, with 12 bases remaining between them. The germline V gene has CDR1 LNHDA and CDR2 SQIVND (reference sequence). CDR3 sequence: CASSGGDWGYTF. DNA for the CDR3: TGTGCCAGTAGTGGAGGGGACTGGGGCTACACCTTC.

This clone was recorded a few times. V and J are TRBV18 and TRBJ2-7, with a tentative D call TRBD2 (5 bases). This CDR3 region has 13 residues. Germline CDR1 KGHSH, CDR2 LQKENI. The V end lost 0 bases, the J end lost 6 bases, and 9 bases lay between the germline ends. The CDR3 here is CASSPPTLGEQYF. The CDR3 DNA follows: TGTGCCAGCTCACCACCGACACTAGGCGAGCAGTACTTC.

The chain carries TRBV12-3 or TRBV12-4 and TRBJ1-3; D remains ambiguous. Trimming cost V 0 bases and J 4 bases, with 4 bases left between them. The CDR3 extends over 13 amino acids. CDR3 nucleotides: TGTGCCAGCAGTTTAGCGCAGGGAAACACCATATATTTT. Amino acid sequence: CASSLAQGNTIYF.

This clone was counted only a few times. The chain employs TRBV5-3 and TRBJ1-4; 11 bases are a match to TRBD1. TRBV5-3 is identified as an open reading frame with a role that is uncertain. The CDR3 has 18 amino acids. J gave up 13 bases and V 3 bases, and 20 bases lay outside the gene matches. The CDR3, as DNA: TGTGCCAGAAGCTCACCGGGACAGGGGGGTACCTCACATCCTCTACTGTTTTTT. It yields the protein CARSSPGQGGTSHPLLFF.

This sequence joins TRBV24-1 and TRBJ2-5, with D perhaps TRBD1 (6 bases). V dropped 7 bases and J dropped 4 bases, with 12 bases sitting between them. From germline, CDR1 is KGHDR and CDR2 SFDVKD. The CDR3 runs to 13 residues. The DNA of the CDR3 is TGTGCCACCAGCTGGGGGCGTGGAGAGACCCAGTACTTC. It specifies CATSWGRGETQYF.

CDR3: CASSDGGANTGELFF. In DNA form, the CDR3 reads TGTGCCAGCAGTGACGGGGGGGCGAACACCGGGGAGCTGTTTTTT. The rearrangement links TRBV2 to TRBJ2-2, with TRBD2 identical over 8 bases. V gave up 3 bases and J gave up 0 bases; unmatched junction bases: 0. The germline V gene encodes CDR1 SNHLY and CDR2 FYNNEI. The CDR3 sequence is 15 residues long.

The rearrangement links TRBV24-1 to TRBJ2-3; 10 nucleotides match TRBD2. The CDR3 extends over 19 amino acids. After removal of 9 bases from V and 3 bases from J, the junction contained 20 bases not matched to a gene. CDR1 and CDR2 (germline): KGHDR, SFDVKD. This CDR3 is CATASPRPAAGGGTDTQYF. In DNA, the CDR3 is TGTGCCACCGCATCTCCCCGACCCGCAGCGGGAGGGGGGACAGATACGCAGTATTTT.

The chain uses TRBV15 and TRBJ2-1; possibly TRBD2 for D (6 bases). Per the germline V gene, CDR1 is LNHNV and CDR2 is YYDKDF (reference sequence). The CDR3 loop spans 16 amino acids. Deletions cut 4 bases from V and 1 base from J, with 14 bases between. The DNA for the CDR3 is TGTGCCACCAGCAATGGGGGGACCGTATCCTACAATGAGCAGTTCTTC. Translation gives CATSNGGTVSYNEQFF.

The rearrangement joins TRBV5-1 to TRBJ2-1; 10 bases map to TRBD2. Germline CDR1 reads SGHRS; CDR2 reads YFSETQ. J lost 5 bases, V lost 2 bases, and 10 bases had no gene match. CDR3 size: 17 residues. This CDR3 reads CASSFYLRTSGDNEQFF. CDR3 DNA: TGCGCCAGCAGCTTTTACCTAAGGACTAGCGGCGACAATGAGCAGTTCTTC.

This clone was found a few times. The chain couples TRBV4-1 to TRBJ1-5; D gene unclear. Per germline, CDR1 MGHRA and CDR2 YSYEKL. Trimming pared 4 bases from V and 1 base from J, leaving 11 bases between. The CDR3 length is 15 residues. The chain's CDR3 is CASSRDRRSNQPQHF. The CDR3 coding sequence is TGCGCCAGCAGCCGCGACCGGAGGAGCAATCAGCCCCAGCATTTT.

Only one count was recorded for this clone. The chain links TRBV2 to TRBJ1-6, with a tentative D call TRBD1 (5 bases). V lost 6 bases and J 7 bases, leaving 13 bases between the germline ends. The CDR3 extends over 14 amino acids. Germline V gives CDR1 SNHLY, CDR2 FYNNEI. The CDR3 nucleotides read TGTGCCAGCAGGGCAGGGTTATCCAATTCACCCCTCCACTTT. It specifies CASRAGLSNSPLHF.